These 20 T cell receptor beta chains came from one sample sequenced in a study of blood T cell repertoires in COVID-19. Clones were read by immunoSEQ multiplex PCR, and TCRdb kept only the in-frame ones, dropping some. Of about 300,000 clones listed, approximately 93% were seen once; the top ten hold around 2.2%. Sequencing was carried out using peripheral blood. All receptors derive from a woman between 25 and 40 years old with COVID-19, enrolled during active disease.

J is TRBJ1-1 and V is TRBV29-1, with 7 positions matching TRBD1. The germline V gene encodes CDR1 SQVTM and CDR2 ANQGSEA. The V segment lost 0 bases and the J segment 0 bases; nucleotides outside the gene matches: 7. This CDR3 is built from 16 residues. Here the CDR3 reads CSVEDPYRGLNTEAFF. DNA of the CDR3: TGCAGCGTTGAAGATCCTTACAGGGGCCTGAACACTGAAGCTTTCTTT.

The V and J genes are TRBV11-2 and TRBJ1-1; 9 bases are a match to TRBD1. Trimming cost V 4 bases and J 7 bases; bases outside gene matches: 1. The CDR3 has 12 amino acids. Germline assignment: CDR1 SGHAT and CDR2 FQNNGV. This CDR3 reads CASSSTGGEAFF. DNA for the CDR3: TGTGCCAGCAGCTCGACAGGGGGTGAAGCTTTCTTT. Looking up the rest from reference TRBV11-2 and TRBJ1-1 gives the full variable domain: EAGVAQSPRYKIIEKRQSVAFWCNPISGHATLYWYQQILGQGPKLLIQFQNNGVVDDSQLPKDRFSAERLKGVDSTLKIQPAKLEDSAVYLCASSSTGGEAFFGQGTRLTVV.

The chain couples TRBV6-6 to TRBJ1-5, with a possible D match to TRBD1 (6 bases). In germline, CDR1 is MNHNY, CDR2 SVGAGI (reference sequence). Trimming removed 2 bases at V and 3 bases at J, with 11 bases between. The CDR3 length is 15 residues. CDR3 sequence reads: CASSYDGQNNQPQHF. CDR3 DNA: TGTGCCAGCAGTTACGATGGACAGAACAATCAGCCCCAGCATTTT.

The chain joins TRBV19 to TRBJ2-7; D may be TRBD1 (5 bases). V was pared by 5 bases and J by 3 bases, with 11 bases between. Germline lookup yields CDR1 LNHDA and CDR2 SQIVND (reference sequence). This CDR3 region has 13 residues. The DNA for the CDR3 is TGTGCCAGTAGTGGGGCAGGGTACTACGAGCAGTACTTC. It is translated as CASSGAGYYEQYF.

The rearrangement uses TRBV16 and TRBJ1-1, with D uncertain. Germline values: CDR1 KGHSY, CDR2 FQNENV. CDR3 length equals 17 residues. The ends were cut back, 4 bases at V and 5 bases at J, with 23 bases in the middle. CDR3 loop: CASSRRGGEVFGTEAFF. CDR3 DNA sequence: TGTGCCAGCAGCCGACGAGGCGGTGAGGTGTTTGGTACTGAAGCTTTCTTT. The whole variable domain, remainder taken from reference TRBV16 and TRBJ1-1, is GEEVAQTPKHLVRGEGQKAKLYCAPIKGHSYVFWYQQVLKNEFKFLISFQNENVFDETGMPKERFSAKCLPNSPCSLEIQATKLEDSAVYFCASSRRGGEVFGTEAFFGQGTRLTVV.

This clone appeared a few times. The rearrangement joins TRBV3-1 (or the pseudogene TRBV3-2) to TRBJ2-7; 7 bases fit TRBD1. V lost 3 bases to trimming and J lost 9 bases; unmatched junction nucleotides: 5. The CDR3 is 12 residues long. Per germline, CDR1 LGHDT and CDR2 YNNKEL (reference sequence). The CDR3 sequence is CASSQTGSSQYF. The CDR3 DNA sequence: TGTGCCAGCAGCCAGACAGGGTCCTCGCAGTACTTC.

CDR3 DNA: TGCGCCAGCAGTGAGCACCCGGCCGGAGGTGAGCAGTACTTC. Residues: CASSEHPAGGEQYF. This sequence joins TRBV5-1 and TRBJ2-7; D is possibly TRBD2 (5 bases). Germline lookup yields CDR1 SGHRS and CDR2 YFSETQ. V dropped 5 bases and J dropped 7 bases, with 19 bases sitting between them. There are 14 residues in the CDR3.

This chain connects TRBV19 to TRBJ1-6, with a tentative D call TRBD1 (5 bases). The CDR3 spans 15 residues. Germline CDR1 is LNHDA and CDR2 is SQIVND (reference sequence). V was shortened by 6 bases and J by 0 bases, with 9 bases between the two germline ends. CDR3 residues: CASSRQSSYNSPLHF. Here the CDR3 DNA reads TGTGCCAGTAGCAGACAGAGCTCCTATAATTCACCCCTCCACTTT.

The CDR3 DNA is TGTGCCTGGAGTCGGGAAGGGAACACTGAAGCTTTCTTT. Its translation: CAWSREGNTEAFF. V is TRBV30 and J is TRBJ1-1; D not resolved. CDR3 length equals 13 residues. V gave up 2 bases and J gave up 1 base, with 8 bases separating them. Per the germline V gene, CDR1 is GTSNPN and CDR2 is SVGIG (reference sequence).

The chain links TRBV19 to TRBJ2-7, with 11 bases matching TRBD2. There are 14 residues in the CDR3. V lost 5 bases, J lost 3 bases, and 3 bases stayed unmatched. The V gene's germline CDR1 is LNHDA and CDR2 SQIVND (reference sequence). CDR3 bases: TGTGCCAGTAGTTCCGGGACTAGCGGCTACGAGCAGTACTTC. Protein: CASSSGTSGYEQYF.

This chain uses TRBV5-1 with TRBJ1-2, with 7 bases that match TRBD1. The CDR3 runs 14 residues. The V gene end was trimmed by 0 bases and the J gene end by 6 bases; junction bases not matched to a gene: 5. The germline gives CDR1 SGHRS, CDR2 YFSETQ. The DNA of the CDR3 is TGCGCCAGCAGCTTGGGGGTTACAGGGGATGGCTACACCTTC. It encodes CASSLGVTGDGYTF.

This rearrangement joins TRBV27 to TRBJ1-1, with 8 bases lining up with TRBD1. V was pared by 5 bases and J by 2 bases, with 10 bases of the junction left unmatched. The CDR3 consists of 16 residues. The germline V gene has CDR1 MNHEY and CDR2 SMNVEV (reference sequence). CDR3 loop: CASSPRQGLGNTEAFF. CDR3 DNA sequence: TGTGCCAGCAGTCCTAGACAGGGGTTAGGAAACACTGAAGCTTTCTTT.

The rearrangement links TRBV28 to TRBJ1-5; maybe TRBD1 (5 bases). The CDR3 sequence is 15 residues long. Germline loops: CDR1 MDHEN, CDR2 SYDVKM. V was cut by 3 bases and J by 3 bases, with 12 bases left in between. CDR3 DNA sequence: TGTGCCAGCAGTTTGGGGGGGGAACTCAATCAGCCCCAGCATTTT. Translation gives CASSLGGELNQPQHF.

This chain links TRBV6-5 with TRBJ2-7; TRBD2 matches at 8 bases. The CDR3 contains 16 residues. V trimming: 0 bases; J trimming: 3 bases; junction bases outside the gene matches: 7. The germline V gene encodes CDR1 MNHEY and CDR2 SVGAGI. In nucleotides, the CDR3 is TGTGCCAGCAGTTACTCGAGGGGTAGCGGGGACTACGAGCAGTACTTC. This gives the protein CASSYSRGSGDYEQYF.

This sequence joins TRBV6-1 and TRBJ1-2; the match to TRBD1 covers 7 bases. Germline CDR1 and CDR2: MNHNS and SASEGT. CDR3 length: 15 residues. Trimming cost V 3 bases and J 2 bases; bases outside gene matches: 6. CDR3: CASSDAKGANYGYTF. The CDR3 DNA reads TGTGCCAGCAGTGACGCCAAGGGGGCCAACTATGGCTACACCTTC.

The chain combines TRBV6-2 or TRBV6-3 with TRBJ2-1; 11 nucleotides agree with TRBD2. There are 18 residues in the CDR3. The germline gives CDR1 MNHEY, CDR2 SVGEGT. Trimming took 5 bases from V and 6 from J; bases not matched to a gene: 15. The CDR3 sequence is CASSDTQFVLAGGNEQFF. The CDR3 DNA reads TGTGCCAGCAGTGACACCCAATTCGTGCTAGCGGGAGGCAATGAGCAGTTCTTC.

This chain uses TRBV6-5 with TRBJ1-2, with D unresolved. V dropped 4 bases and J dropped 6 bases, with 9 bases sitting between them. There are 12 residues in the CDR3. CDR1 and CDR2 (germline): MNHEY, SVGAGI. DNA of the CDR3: TGTGCCAGCAGTTCGCAGGCTCATGGCTACACCTTC. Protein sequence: CASSSQAHGYTF.

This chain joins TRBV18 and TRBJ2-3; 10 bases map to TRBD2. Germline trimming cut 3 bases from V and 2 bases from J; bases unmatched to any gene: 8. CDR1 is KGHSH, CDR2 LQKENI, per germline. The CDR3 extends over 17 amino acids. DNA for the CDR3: TGTGCCAGCTCACCCAGAGTAGCGGGAGGAGACACAGATACGCAGTATTTT. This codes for CASSPRVAGGDTDTQYF.

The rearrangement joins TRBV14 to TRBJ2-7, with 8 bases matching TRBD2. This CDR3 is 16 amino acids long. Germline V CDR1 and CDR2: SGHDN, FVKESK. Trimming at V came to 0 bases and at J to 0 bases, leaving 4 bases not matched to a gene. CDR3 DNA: TGTGCCAGCAGCCAAGACCCCGGGACTAGCTCCTACGAGCAGTACTTC. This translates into CASSQDPGTSSYEQYF.

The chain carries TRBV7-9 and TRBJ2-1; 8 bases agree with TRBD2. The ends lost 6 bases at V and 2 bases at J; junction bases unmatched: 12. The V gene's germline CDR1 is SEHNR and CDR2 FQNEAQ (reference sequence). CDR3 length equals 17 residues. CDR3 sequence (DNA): TGTGCCAGCAGGCTGCGGGAGGTGCGATTAGCCTACAATGAGCAGTTCTTC. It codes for CASRLREVRLAYNEQFF.